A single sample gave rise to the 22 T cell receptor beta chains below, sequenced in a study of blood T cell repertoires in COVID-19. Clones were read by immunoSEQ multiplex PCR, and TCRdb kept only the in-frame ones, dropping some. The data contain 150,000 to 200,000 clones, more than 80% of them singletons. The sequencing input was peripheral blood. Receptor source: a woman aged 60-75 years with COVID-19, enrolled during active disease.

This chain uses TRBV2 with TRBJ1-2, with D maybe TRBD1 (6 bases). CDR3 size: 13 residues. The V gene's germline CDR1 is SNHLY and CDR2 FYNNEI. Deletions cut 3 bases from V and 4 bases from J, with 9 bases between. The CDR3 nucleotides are TGTGCCAGCAGTGATACAGGGCTCTATGGCTACACCTTC. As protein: CASSDTGLYGYTF.

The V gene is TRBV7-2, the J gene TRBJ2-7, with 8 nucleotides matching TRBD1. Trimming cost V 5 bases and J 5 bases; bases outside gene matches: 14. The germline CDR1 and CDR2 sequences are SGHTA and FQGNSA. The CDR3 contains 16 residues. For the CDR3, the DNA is TGTGCCAGCAGCATAGGGGAAACAGGGGGGTCCGACGAGCAGTACTTC. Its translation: CASSIGETGGSDEQYF.

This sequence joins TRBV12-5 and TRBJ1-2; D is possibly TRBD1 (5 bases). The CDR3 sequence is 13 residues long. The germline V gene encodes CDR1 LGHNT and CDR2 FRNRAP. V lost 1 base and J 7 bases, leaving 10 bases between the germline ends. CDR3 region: CASGLAGRVGYTF. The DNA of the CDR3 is TGTGCTAGTGGTTTGGCCGGCAGGGTTGGCTACACCTTC.

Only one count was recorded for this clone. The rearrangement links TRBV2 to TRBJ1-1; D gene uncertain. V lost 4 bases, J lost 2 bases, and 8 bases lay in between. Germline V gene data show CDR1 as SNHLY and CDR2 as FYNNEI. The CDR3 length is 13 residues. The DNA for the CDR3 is TGTGCCAGCAGTGGGCAGGCAAACACTGAAGCTTTCTTT. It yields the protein CASSGQANTEAFF.

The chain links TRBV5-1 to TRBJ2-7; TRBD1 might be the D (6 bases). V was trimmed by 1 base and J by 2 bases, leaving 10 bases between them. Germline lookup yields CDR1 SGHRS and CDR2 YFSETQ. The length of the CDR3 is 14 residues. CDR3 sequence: CASSLSAGAYEQYF. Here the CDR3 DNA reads TGCGCCAGCAGCTTGAGCGCAGGGGCCTACGAGCAGTACTTC.

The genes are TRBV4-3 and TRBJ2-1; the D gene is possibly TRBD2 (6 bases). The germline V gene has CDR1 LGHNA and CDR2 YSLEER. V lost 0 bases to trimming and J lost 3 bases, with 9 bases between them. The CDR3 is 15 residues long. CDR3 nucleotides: TGCGCCAGCAGCCAAGATCTGCGGGGCTACAATGAGCAGTTCTTC. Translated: CASSQDLRGYNEQFF.

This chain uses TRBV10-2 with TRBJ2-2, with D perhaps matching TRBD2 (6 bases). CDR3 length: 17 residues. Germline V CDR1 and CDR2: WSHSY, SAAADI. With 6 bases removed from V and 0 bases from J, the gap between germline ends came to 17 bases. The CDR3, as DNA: TGCGCCAGCAGAGAACCGGGACTTCCGTCGAACACCGGGGAGCTGTTTTTT. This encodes CASREPGLPSNTGELFF.

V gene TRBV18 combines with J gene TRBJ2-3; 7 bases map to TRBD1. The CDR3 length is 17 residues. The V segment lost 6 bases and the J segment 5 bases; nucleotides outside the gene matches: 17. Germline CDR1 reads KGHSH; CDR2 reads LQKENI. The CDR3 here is CASSSIFGTASQDTQYF. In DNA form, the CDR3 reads TGTGCCAGCTCGTCAATATTTGGGACAGCCTCCCAAGATACGCAGTATTTT.

CDR3 protein: CASSQGGTGLEKLFF. The CDR3 DNA follows: TGTGCCAGCAGCCAAGGTGGGACAGGGTTAGAAAAACTGTTTTTT. The V and J genes are TRBV3-1 (or the pseudogene TRBV3-2) and TRBJ1-4, with 9 bases lining up with TRBD1. V gave up 1 base and J gave up 8 bases; unmatched junction bases: 5. CDR1 LGHDT and CDR2 YNNKEL come from the germline V gene (reference sequence). The CDR3 length is 15 residues.

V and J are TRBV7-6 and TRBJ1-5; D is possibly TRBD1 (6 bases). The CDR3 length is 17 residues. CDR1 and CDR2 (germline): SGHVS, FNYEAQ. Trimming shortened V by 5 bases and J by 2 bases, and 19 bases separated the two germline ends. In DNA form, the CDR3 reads TGTGCCAGCAGCCCTCAAGGGGGGGGTGGAGGCAATCAGCCCCAGCATTTT. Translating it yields CASSPQGGGGGNQPQHF.

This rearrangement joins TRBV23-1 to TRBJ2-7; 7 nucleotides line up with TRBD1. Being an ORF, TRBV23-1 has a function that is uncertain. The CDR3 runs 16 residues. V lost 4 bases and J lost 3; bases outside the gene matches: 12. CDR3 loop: CASSLVGTEKLYEQYF. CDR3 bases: TGCGCCAGCAGTCTAGTAGGGACAGAAAAACTCTACGAGCAGTACTTC.

Written as DNA, the CDR3 is TGCAGCGCCATGACAGGGGAAGGTCAGCCCCAGCATTTT. Protein: CSAMTGEGQPQHF. The chain is built from TRBV29-1 and TRBJ1-5; TRBD1 matches at 8 bases. CDR1 SQVTM and CDR2 ANQGSEA come from the germline V gene. The CDR3 sequence is 13 residues long. The ends lost 7 bases at V and 6 bases at J; junction bases unmatched: 8.

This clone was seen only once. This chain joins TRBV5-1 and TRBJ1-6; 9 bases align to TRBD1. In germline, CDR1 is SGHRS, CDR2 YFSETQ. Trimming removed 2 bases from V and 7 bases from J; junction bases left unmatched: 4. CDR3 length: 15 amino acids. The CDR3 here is CASSFRTGANSPLHF. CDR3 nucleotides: TGCGCCAGCAGCTTTAGGACAGGGGCAAATTCACCCCTCCACTTT.

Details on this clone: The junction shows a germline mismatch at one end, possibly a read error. The CDR3 reads CASSPGVTRELFF. CDR3 sequence (DNA): TGTGCCAGTAGCCCGGGAGTCACCAGGGAGCTGTTTTTT. V and J are TRBV19 and TRBJ2-2, with D perhaps matching TRBD2 (6 bases). Per the germline V gene, CDR1 is LNHDA and CDR2 is SQIVND (reference sequence). The CDR3 contains 13 residues.

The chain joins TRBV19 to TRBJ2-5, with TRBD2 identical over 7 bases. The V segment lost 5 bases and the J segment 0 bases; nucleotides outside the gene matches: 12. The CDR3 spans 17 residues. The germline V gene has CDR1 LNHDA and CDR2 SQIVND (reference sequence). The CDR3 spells CASSPTSGGAYQETQYF. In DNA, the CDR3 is TGTGCCAGTAGTCCGACCTCGGGGGGTGCGTACCAAGAGACCCAGTACTTC. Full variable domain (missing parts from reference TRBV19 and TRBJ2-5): DGGITQSPKYLFRKEGQNVTLSCEQNLNHDAMYWYRQDPGQGLRLIYYSQIVNDFQKGDIAEGYSVSREKKESFPLTVTSAQKNPTAFYLCASSPTSGGAYQETQYFGPGTRLLVL.

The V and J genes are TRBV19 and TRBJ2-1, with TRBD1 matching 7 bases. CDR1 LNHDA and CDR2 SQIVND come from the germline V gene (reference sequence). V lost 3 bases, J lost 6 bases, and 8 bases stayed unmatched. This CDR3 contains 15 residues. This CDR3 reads CASSIRQGSFNEQFF. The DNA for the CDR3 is TGTGCCAGTAGTATTAGACAGGGCAGTTTCAATGAGCAGTTCTTC.

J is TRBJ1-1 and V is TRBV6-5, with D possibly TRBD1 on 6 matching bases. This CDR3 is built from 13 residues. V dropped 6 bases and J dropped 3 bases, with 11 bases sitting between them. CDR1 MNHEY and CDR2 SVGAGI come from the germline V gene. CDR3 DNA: TGTGCCAGCAGAGAGACAGGAGACACTGAAGCTTTCTTT. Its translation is CASRETGDTEAFF.

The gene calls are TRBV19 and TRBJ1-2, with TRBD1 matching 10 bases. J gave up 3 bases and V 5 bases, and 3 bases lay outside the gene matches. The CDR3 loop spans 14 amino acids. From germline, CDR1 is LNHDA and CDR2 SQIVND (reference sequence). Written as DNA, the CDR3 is TGTGCCAGTAGTGGCGGGACAGGGGACTATGGCTACACCTTC. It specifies CASSGGTGDYGYTF.

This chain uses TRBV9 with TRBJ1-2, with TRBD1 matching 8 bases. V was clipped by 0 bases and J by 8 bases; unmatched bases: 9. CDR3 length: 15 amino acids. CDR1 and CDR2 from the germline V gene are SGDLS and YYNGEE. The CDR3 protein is CASSVGDRGRGGYTF. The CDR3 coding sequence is TGTGCCAGCAGCGTAGGAGACAGGGGAAGGGGCGGCTACACCTTC.

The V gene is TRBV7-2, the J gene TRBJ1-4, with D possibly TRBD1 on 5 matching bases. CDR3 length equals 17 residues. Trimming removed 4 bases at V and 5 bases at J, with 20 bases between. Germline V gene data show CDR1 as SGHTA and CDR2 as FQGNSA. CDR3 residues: CASSYRRAGNTNEKLFF. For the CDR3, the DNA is TGTGCCAGCAGCTACCGCCGGGCAGGGAATACAAATGAAAAACTGTTTTTT.

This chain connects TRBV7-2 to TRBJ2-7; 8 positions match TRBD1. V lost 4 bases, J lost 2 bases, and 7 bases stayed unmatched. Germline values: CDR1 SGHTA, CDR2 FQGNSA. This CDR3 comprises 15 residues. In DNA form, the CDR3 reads TGTGCCAGCAGCTCCCGGACAGGGCTTACCTACGAGCAGTACTTC. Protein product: CASSSRTGLTYEQYF.

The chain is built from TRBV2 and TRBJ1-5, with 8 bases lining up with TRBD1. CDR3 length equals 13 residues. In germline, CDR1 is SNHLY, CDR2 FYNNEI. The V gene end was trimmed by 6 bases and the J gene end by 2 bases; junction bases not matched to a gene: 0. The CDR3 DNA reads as TGTGCCAGCAGGGACAGGGGCAATCAGCCCCAGCATTTT. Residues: CASRDRGNQPQHF.